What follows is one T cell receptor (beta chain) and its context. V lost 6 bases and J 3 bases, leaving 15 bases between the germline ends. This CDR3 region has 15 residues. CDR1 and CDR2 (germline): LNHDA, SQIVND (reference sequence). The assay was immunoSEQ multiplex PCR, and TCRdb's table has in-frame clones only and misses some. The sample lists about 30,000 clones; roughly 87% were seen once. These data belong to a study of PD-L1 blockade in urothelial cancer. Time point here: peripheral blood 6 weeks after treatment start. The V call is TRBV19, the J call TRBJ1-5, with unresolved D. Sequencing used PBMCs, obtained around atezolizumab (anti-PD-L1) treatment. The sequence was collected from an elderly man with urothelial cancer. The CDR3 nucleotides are TGTGCCAGTAGCCCTGAGTCCACTATCAATCAGCCCCAGCATTTT. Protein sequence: CASSPESTINQPQHF. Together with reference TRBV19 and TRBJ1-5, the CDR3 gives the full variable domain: DGGITQSPKYLFRKEGQNVTLSCEQNLNHDAMYWYRQDPGQGLRLIYYSQIVNDFQKGDIAEGYSVSREKKESFPLTVTSAQKNPTAFYLCASSPESTINQPQHFGDGTRLSIL.